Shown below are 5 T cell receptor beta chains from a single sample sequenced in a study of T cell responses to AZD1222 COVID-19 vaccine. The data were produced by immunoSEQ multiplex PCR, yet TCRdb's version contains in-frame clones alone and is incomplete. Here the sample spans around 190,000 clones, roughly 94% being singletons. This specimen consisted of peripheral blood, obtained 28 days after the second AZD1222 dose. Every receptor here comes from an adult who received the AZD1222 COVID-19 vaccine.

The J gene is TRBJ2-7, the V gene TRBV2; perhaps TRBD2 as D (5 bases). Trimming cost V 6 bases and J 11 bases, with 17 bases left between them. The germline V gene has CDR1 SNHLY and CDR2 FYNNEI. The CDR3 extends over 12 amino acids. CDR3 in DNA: TGTGCCAGCAGATCCCGCGTGAGGGTAGAGTACTTC. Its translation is CASRSRVRVEYF.

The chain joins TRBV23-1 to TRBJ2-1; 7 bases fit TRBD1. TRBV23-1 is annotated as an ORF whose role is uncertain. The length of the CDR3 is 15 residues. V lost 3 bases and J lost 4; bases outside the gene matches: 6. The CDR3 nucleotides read TGCGCCAGCAGTCACTGTGACAGGGTATACAATGAGCAGTTCTTC. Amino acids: CASSHCDRVYNEQFF.

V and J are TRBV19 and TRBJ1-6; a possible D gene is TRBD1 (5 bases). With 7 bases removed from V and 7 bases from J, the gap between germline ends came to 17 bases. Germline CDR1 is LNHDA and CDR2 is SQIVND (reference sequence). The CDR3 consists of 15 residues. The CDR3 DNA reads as TGTGCCAGTAATCAGGGCCTACAAGGGAATTCACCCCTCCACTTT. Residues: CASNQGLQGNSPLHF.

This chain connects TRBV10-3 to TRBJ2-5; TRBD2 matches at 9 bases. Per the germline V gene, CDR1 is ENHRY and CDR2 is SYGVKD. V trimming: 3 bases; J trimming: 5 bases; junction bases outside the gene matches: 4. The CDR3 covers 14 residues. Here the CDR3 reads CAISDAAGGETQYF. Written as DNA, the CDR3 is TGTGCCATCAGTGACGCTGCGGGAGGGGAGACCCAGTACTTC.

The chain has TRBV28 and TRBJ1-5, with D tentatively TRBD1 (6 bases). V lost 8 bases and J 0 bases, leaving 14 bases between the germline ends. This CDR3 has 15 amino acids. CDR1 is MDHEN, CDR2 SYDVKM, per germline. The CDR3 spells CASLTQDSSNQPQHF. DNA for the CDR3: TGTGCCAGCCTAACTCAGGACAGTAGCAATCAGCCCCAGCATTTT. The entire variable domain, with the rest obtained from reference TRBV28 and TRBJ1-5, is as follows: DVKVTQSSRYLVKRTGEKVFLECVQDMDHENMFWYRQDPGLGLRLIYFSYDVKMKEKGDIPEGYSVSREKKERFSLILESASTNQTSMYLCASLTQDSSNQPQHFGDGTRLSIL.